This T cell receptor beta chain originates from a study of shared clonotypes between healthy human individuals. Trimming stripped 4 bases from V and 0 bases from J, with 13 bases between. The CDR3 runs to 15 residues. Germline CDR1 is MNHNS and CDR2 is SASEGT. TCRdb's table, derived via immunoSEQ multiplex PCR, lists solely in-frame clones and lacks some. The table includes 2 million to 2.5 million clones, around 95% detected once. This clone was recorded only once. The specimen was naive CD4+ T cells sorted from blood. Subset specified: CD45RA+ positively selected. The J gene is TRBJ2-7, the V gene TRBV6-1; the D gene is possibly TRBD1 (6 bases). This clonotype originated in a man aged 18-30 years in good health. The CDR3 region has the DNA TGTGCCAGCAGTGTTATAGGGGGTGGCTCCTACGAGCAGTACTTC. The encoded protein is CASSVIGGGSYEQYF.